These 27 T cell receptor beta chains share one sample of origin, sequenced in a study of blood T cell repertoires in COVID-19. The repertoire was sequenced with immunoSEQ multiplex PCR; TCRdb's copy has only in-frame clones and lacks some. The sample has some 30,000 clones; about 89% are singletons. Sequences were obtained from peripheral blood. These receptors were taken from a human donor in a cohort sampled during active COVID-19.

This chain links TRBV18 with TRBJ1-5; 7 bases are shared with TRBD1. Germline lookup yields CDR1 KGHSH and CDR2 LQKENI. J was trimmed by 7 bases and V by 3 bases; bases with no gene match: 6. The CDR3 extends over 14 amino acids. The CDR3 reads CASSPVRGDQPQHF. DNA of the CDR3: TGTGCCAGCTCACCGGTCAGGGGGGACCAGCCCCAGCATTTT.

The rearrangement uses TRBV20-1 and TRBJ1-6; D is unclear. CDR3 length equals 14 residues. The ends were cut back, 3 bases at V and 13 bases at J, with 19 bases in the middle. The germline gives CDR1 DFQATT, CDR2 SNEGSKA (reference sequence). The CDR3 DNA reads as TGCAGTGCTAGTACGACTCCACTATTTTCCCCCCTCCACTTT. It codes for CSASTTPLFSPLHF.

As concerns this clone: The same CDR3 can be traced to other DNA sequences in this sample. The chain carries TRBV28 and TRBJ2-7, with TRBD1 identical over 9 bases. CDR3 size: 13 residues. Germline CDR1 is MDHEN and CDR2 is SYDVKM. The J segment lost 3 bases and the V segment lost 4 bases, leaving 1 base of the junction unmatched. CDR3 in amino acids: CASSSGQGYEQYF. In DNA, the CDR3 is TGTGCCAGCAGTTCGGGACAGGGCTACGAGCAGTACTTC. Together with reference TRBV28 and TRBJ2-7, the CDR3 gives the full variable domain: DVKVTQSSRYLVKRTGEKVFLECVQDMDHENMFWYRQDPGLGLRLIYFSYDVKMKEKGDIPEGYSVSREKKERFSLILESASTNQTSMYLCASSSGQGYEQYFGPGTRLTVT.

CDR3 nucleotide sequence: TGCGCCAGCAACGGACAAGCGCCCAATGAGCAGTTCTTC. Protein product: CASNGQAPNEQFF. The chain has TRBV5-1 and TRBJ2-1; a possible D gene is TRBD1 (5 bases). Trimming left V 6 bases short and J 6 bases short, with 13 bases between. CDR1 and CDR2 from the germline V gene are SGHRS and YFSETQ. This CDR3 has 13 residues.

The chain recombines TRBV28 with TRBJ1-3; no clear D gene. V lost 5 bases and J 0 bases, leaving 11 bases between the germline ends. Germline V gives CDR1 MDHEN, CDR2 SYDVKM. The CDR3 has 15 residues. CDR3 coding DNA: TGTGCCAGCAGTCTTCCCGGGTTCTCTGGAAACACCATATATTTT. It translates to CASSLPGFSGNTIYF.

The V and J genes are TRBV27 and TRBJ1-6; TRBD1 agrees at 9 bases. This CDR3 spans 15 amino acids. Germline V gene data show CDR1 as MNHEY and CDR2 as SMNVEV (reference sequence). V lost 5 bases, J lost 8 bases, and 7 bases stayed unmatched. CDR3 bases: TGTGCCAGCAGTCGCGCCGGGACAGGGTATTCACCCCTCCACTTT. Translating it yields CASSRAGTGYSPLHF.

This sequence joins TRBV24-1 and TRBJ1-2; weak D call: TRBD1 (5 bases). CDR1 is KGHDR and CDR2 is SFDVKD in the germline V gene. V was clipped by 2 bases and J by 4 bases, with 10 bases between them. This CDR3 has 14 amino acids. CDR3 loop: CATSDSGIGYGYTF. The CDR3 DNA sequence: TGTGCCACCAGTGATTCAGGGATCGGCTATGGCTACACCTTC.

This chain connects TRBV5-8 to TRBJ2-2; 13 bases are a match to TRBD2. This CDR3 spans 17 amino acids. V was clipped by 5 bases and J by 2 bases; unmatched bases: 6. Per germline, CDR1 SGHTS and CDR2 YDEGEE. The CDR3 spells CASSRTSGGHNTGELFF. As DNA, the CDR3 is TGTGCCAGCAGTCGGACTAGCGGGGGACATAACACCGGGGAGCTGTTTTTT.

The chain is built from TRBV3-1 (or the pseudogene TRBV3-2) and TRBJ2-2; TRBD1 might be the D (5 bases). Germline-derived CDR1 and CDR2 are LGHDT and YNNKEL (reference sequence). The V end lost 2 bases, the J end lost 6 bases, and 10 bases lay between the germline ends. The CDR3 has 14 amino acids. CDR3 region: CASSQQGNPGELFF. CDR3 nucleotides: TGTGCCAGCAGCCAACAGGGAAACCCCGGGGAGCTGTTTTTT.

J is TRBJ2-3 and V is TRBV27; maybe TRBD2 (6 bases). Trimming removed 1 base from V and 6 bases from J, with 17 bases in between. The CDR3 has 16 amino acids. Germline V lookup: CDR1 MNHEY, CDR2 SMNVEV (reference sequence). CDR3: CASSLLVPTSRDTQYF. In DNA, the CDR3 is TGTGCCAGCAGTTTATTGGTCCCGACTAGTCGCGATACGCAGTATTTT.

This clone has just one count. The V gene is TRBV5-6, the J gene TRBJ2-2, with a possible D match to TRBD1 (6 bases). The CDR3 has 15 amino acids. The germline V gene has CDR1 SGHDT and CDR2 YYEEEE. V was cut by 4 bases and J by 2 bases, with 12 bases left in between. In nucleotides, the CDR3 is TGTGCCAGCAGCATACGACAGGCAAACACCGGGGAGCTGTTTTTT. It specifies CASSIRQANTGELFF. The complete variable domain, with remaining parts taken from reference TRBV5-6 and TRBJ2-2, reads DAGVTQSPTHLIKTRGQQVTLRCSPKSGHDTVSWYQQALGQGPQFIFQYYEEEERQRGNFPDRFSGHQFPNYSSELNVNALLLGDSALYLCASSIRQANTGELFFGEGSRLTVL.

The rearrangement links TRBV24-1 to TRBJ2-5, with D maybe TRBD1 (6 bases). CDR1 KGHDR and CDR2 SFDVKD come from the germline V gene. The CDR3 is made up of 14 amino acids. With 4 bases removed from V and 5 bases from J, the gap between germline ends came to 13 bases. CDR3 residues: CATSDYRVGETQYF. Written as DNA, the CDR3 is TGTGCCACCAGTGACTACAGGGTCGGGGAGACCCAGTACTTC.

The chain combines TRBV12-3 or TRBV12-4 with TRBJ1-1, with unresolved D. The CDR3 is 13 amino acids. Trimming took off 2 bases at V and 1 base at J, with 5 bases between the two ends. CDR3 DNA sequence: TGTGCCAGCAGTTTAAACAGGAACACTGAAGCTTTCTTT. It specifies CASSLNRNTEAFF.

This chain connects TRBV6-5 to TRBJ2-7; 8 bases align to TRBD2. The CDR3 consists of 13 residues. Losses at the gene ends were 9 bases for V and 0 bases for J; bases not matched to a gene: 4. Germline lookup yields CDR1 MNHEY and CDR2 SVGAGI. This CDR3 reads CASGRGDSYEQYF. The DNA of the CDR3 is TGTGCCAGTGGGCGGGGGGACTCCTACGAGCAGTACTTC.

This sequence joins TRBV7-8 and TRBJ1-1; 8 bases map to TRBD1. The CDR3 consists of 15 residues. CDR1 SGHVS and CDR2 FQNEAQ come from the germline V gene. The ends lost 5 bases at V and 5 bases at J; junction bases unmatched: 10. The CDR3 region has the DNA TGTGCCAGCAGCCCGAATCCCGGGACAGGTACTGAAGCTTTCTTT. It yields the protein CASSPNPGTGTEAFF.

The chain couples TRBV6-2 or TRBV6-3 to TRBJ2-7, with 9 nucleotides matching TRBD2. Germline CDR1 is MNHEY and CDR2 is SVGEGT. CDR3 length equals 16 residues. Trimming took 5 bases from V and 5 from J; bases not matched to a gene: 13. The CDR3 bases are TGTGCCAGCAGTCGTCCGCTAGCGGGGAGCCCTAACGAGCAGTACTTC. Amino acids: CASSRPLAGSPNEQYF.

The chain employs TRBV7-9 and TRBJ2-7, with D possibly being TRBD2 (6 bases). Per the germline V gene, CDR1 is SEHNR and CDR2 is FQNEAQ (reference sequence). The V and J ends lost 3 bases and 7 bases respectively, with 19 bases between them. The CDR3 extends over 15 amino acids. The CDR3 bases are TGTGCCAGCAGCTTTTGGGGTGGAGGGTCCGAAGAGCAGTACTTC. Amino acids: CASSFWGGGSEEQYF.

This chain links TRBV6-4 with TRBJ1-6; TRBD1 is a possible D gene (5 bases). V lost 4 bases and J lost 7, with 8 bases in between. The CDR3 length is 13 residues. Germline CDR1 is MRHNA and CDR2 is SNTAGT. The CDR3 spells CASSGQLNSPLHF. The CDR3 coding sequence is TGTGCCAGCAGTGGACAGTTAAATTCACCCCTCCACTTT.

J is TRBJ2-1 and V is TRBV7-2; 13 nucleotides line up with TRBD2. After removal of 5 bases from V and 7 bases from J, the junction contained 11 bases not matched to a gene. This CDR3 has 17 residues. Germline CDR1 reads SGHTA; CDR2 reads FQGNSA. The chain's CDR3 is CASSPPGLAGSLNEQFF. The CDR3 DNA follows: TGTGCCAGCAGCCCTCCGGGACTAGCGGGGTCCTTAAATGAGCAGTTCTTC.

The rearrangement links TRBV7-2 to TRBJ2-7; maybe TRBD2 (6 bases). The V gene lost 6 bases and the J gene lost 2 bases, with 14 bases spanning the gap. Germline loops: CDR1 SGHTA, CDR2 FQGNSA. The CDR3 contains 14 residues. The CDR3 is CASRTGDRTYEQYF. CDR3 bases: TGTGCCAGCAGGACGGGAGATAGGACCTACGAGCAGTACTTC.

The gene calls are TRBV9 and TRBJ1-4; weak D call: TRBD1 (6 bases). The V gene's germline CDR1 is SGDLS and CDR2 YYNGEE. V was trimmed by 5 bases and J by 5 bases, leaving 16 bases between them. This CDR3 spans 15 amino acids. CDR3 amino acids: CASSPSDRLNEKLFF. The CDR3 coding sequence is TGTGCCAGCAGTCCCTCCGACAGGTTAAATGAAAAACTGTTTTTT.

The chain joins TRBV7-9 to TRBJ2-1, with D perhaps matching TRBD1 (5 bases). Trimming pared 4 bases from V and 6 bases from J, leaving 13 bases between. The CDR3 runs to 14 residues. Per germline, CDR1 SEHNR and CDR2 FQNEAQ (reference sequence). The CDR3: CASSYNLQGNEQFF. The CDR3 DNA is TGTGCCAGCAGCTACAACCTTCAGGGCAATGAGCAGTTCTTC.

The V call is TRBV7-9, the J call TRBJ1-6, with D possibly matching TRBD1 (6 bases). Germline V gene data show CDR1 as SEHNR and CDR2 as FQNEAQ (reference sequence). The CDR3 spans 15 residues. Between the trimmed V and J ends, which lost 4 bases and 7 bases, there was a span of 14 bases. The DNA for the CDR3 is TGTGCCAGCAGCTCGGCAGGGGTGGGGAATTCACCCCTCCACTTT. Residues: CASSSAGVGNSPLHF.

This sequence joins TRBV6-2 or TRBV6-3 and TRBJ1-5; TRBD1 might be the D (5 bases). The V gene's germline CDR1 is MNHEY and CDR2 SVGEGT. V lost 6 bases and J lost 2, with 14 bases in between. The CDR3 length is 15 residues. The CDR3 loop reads CASSRQISGNQPQHF. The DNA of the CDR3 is TGTGCCAGCAGCCGACAGATCTCGGGCAATCAGCCCCAGCATTTT.

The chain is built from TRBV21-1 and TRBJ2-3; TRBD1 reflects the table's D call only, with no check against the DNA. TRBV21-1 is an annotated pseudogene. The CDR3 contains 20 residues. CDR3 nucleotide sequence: TGTGCCAGCAGCAAATCTTTTACGGGCAGGGGTTATTCTAGTTTGGATACGCAGTATTTT. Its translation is CASSKSFTGRGYSSLDTQYF.

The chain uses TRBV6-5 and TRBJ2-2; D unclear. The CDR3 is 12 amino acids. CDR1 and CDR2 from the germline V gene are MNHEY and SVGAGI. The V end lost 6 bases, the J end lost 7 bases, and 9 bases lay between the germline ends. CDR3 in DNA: TGTGCCAGCAGCGGGTCCAGCGGGGAGCTGTTTTTT. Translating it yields CASSGSSGELFF.

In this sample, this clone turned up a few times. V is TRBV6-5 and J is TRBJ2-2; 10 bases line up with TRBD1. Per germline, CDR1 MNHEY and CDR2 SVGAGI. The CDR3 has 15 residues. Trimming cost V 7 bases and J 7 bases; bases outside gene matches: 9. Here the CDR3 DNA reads TGTGCCAGCACCCGACAGGGGGCGCAAGGCGGGGAGCTGTTTTTT. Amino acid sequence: CASTRQGAQGGELFF.